This T cell receptor beta chain was obtained from a study of T-cell memory formation after mild COVID-19. Looking at the study overall: For the most part, TCR clusters were specific to one donor.

V lost 7 bases to trimming and J lost 6 bases, with 21 bases between them. This CDR3 is built from 15 residues. TCRdb passed the 5' RACE reads through MiXCR, listing each CDR3 protein once. The sample contains 250,000 to 300,000 distinct CDR3 sequences, roughly 8.2% of which appear only once. This clonotype came up a few times. The sequenced sample consisted of PBMCs or a T cell subset sorted from them (not recorded which). V and J are TRBV12-3 or TRBV12-4 and TRBJ1-1; possibly TRBD1 for D (6 bases). This TCR came from a man younger than 30 who had mild COVID-19 (a few samples of this study predate the infection). Cell type and time point are not known. CDR3 amino acids: CASTKSGGGFSEAFF. DNA for the CDR3: TGTGCCAGCACCAAATCCGGGGGCGGCTTCTCTGAAGCTTTCTTT.